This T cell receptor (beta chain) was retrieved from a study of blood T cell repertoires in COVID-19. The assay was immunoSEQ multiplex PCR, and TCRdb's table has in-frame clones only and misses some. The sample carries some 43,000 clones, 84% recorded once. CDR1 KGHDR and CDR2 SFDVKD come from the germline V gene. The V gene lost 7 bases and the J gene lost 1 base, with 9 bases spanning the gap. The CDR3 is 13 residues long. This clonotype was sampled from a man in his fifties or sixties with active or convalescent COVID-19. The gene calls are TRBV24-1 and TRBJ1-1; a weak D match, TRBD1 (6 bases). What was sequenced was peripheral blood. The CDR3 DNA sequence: TGTGCCACCAGCCCGACAGGGAACACTGAAGCTTTCTTT. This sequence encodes CATSPTGNTEAFF.